These T cell receptor beta chains were read from a single sample in a study of cytomegalovirus exposure and HLA in healthy donors. TCRdb keeps only in-frame clones here, not all; method: immunoSEQ multiplex PCR. The profile shows about 160,000 clones, less than 85% of them singletons. Sequences were obtained from PBMCs. The receptors were sampled from a boy aged 2 to 10 in good health and CMV-seronegative. The CDR3 runs from the conserved cysteine through the conserved F or W. A D gene is named only where the DNA matches it firmly. Not all rows give a size; the values are once, few, many and, for expanded clones, a class.

V	J	D	size	DNA	CDR3
TRBV11-2	TRBJ1-1	.	.	TGTGCCAGCAGCTCAGGGGCGTTCAACACTGAAGCTTTCTTT	CASSSGAFNTEAFF
TRBV5-1	TRBJ1-1	.	once	TGCGCCAGCAGCTTGGCCCAGTACAACACTGAAGCTTTCTTT	CASSLAQYNTEAFF
TRBV28	TRBJ1-6	TRBD1	.	TGTGCCAGCAGTTTAAGGACAGGGGGCTATAATTCACCCCTCCACTTT	CASSLRTGGYNSPLHF
TRBV29-1	TRBJ1-1	TRBD1	.	TGCAGCGGGATCGGGACAGCGAACACTGAAGCTTTCTTT	CSGIGTANTEAFF
TRBV7-3	TRBJ1-2	.	.	TGTGCCAGCAGCTTAAGGCAGGCGAAGATGGGCTACACCTTC	CASSLRQAKMGYTF
TRBV29-1	TRBJ2-3	TRBD2	.	TGCAGCCTTTGGGGGACTAGCGCCTTGGGCGATACGCAGTATTTT	CSLWGTSALGDTQYF
TRBV7-3	TRBJ1-2	TRBD1	.	TGTGCCAGCAGCTTAAGGGACAGGGGACTTGGGACTAACTATGGCTACACCTTC	CASSLRDRGLGTNYGYTF
TRBV19	TRBJ2-1	.	.	TGTGCCAGTAGTATATCCCTAGCAGGAACGTTCTACAATGAGCAGTTCTTC	CASSISLAGTFYNEQFF
TRBV6-5	TRBJ1-1	.	.	TGTGCCAGCAGCCCTGCCGGGGAGGACACTGAAGCTTTCTTT	CASSPAGEDTEAFF
TRBV30	TRBJ1-2	.	once	TGTGCCTGGAGAGGCGGACAGCCAACGTACCACTATGGCTACACCTTC	CAWRGGQPTYHYGYTF
TRBV2	TRBJ1-2	.	.	TGTGCCAGCAGTGTGGCAGGGGTGGGCTATGGCTACACCTTC	CASSVAGVGYGYTF